This T cell receptor beta chain was observed in a study of blood T cell repertoires in COVID-19. Study-wide context: Researchers got acute and convalescent COVID-19 samples from the United States, Italy and Spain. The cDNA or gDNA used as material had been derived from T cells, B-cell-depleted T cells, or PBMCs.

This clone has a handful of counts. Original data processing: Reference gene primer amplification yielded estimated nucleated cell counts. Sequenced by immunoSEQ multiplex PCR; TCRdb stores in-frame clones only, minus some. That table gives V, J and clone size, and the DNA gave D and trimming. Found here are 130,000 to 150,000 clones, 80% to 85% of them singletons; the top ten hold 35% to 40%. Trimming cost V 4 bases and J 4 bases; bases outside gene matches: 1. CDR1 and CDR2 from the germline V gene are SGHRS and YFSETQ. This CDR3 is 13 amino acids long. This receptor was obtained from a human donor in a cohort sampled during active COVID-19. Sequencing was done on a sample of peripheral blood. This chain uses TRBV5-1 with TRBJ2-5, with 10 bases aligning to TRBD1. The CDR3 reads CASSRQGAETQYF. CDR3 bases: TGCGCCAGCAGCCGACAGGGGGCAGAGACCCAGTACTTC. The full variable domain, completed using reference TRBV5-1 and TRBJ2-5, is KAGVTQTPRYLIKTRGQQVTLSCSPISGHRSVSWYQQTPGQGLQFLFEYFSETQRNKGNFPGRFSGRQFSNSRSEMNVSTLELGDSALYLCASSRQGAETQYFGPGTRLLVL.